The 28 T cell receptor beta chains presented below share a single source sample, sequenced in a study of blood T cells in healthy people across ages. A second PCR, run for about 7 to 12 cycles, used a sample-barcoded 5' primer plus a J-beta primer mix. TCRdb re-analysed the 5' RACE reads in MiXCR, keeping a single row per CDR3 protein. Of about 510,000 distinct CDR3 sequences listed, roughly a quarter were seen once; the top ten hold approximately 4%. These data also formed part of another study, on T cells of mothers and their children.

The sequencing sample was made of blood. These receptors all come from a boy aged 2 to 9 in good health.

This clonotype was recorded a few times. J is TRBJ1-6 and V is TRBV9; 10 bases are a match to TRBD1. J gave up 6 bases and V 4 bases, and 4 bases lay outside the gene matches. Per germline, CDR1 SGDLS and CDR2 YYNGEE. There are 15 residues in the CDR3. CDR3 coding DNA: TGTGCCAGCAGCTTACGGACAGGGGGTAATTCACCCCTCCACTTT. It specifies CASSLRTGGNSPLHF.

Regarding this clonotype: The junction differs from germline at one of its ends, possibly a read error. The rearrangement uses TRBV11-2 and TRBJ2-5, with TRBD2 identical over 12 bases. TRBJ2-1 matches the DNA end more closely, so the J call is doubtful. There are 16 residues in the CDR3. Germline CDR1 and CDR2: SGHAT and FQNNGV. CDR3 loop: CASSTRTSGVYSEQFF. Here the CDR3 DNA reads TGTGCCAGCAGCACTCGGACTAGCGGGGTCTACAGTGAGCAGTTCTTC.

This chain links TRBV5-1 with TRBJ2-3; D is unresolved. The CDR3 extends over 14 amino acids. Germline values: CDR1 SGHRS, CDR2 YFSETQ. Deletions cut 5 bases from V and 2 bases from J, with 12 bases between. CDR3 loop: CASRGGTITDTQYF. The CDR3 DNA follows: TGCGCCAGCAGGGGTGGCACTATCACAGATACGCAGTATTTT.

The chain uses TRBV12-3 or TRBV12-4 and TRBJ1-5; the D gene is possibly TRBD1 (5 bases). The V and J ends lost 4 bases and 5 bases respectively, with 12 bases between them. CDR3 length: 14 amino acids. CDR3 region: CASSYEGAHQPQHF. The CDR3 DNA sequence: TGTGCCAGCAGTTACGAAGGGGCCCATCAGCCCCAGCATTTT.

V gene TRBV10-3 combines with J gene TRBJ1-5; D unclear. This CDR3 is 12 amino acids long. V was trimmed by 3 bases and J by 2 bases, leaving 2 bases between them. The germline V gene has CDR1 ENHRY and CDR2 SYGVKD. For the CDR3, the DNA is TGTGCCATCAGTGATGGCAATCAGCCCCAGCATTTT. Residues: CAISDGNQPQHF.

The CDR3 DNA follows: TGTGCCAGCAGTTACTCTGGACAGAATTCCTATGGCTACACCTTC. Protein sequence: CASSYSGQNSYGYTF. V usage is TRBV6-5 and J usage is TRBJ1-2; TRBD1 might be the D (6 bases). This CDR3 comprises 15 residues. Germline values: CDR1 MNHEY, CDR2 SVGAGI. Trimming pared 0 bases from V and 4 bases from J, leaving 12 bases between.

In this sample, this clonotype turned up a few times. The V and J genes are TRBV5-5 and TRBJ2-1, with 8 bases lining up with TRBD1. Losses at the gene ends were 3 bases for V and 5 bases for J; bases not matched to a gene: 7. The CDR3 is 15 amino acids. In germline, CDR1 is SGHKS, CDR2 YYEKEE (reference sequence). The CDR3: CASSYRQGWDNEQFF. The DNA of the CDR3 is TGTGCCAGCAGCTATAGACAGGGGTGGGACAATGAGCAGTTCTTC.

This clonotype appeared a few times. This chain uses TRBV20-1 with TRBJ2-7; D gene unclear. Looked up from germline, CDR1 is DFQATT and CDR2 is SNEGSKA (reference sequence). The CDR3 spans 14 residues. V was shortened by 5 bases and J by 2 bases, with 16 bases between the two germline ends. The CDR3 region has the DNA TGCAGTGCTGTACGGGCTCTACTCACCTACGAGCAGTACTTC. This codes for CSAVRALLTYEQYF.

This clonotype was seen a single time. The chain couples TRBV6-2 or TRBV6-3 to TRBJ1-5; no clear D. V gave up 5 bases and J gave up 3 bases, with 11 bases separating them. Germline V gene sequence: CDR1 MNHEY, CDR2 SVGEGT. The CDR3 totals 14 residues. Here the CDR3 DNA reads TGTGCCAGCAGTCACGTGGGTGTCAATCAGCCCCAGCATTTT. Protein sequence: CASSHVGVNQPQHF.

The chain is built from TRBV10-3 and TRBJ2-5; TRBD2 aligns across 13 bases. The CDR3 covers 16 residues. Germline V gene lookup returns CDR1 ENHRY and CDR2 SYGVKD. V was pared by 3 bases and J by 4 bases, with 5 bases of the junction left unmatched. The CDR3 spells CAISDWTSGRAETQYF. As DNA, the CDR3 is TGTGCCATCAGTGATTGGACTAGCGGGAGAGCAGAGACCCAGTACTTC.

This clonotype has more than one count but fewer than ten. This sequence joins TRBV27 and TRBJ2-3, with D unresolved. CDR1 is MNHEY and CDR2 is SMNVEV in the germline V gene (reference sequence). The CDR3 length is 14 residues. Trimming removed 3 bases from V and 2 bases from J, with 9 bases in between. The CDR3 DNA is TGTGCCAGCAGTTTTGGGGTTCCCACAGATACGCAGTATTTT. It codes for CASSFGVPTDTQYF.

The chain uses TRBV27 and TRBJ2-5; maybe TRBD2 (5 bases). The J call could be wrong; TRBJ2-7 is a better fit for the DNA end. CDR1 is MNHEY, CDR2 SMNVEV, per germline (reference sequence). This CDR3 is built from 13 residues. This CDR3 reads CASSAQLGYEQYF. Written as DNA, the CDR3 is TGTGCCAGCAGTGCCCAACTAGGGTACGAGCAGTACTTC.

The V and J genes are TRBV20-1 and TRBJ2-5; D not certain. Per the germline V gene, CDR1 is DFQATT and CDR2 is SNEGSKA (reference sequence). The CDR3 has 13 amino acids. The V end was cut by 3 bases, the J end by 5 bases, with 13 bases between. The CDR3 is CSASPAPAETQYF. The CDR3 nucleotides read TGCAGTGCTAGCCCCGCACCCGCGGAGACCCAGTACTTC.

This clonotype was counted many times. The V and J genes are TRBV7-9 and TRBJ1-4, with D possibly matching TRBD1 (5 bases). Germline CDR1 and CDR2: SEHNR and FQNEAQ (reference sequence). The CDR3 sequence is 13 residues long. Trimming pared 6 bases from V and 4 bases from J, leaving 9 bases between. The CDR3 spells CASRATDNEKLFF. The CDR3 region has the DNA TGTGCCAGCAGAGCGACAGATAATGAAAAACTGTTTTTT.

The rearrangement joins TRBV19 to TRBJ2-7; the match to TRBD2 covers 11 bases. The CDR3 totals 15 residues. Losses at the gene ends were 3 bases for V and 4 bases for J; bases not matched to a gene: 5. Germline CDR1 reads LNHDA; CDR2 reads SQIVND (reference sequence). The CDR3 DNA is TGTGCCAGTAGTATGCGGCTAGCGGGAGGTTACGAGCAGTACTTC. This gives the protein CASSMRLAGGYEQYF.

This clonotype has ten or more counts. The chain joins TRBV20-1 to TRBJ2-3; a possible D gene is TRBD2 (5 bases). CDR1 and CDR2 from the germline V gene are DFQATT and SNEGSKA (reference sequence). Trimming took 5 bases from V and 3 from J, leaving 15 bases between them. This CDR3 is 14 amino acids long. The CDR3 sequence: CSAPERSGTDTQYF. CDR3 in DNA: TGCAGTGCTCCCGAGCGTTCGGGAACAGATACGCAGTATTTT.

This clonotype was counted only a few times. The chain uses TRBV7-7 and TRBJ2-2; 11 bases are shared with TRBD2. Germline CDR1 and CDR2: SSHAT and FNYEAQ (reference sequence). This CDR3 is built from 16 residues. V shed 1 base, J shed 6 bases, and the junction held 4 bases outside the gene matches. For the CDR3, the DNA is TGTGCCAGCAGCTTAGTCCCTAGCGGGAGGTCCGGGGAGCTGTTTTTT. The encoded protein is CASSLVPSGRSGELFF.

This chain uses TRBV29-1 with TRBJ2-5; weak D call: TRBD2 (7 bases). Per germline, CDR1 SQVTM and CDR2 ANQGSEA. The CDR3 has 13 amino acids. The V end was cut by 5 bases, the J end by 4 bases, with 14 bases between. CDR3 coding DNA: TGCAGCGTTCGGAGGGGGGGAAGAGAGACCCAGTACTTC. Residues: CSVRRGGRETQYF.

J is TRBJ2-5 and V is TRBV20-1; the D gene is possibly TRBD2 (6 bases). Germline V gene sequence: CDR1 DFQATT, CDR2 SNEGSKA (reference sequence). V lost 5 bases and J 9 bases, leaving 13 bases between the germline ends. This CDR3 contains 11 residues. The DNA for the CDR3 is TGCAGTGCTCCGACTAGGGGACCCCAGTACTTC. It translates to CSAPTRGPQYF.

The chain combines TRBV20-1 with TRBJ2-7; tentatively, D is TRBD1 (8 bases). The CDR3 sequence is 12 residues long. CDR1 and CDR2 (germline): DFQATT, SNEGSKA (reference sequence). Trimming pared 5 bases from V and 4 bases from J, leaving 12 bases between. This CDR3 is CSAAQGGYEQYF. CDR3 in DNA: TGCAGTGCTGCACAGGGGGGGTACGAGCAGTACTTC.

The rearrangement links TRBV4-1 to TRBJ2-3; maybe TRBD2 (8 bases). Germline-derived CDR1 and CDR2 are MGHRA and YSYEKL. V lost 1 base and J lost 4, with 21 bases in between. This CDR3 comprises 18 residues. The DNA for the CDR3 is TGCGCCAGCAGCCAAGTTCATTCGGGACAGACTAGCGCAGATACGCAGTATTTT. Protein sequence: CASSQVHSGQTSADTQYF.

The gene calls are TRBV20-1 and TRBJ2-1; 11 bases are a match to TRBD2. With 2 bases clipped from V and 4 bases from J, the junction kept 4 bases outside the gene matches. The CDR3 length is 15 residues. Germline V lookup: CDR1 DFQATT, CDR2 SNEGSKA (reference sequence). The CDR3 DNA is TGCAGTGCTAGAAAGAGGACTAGCGGGTACAATGAGCAGTTCTTC. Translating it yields CSARKRTSGYNEQFF.

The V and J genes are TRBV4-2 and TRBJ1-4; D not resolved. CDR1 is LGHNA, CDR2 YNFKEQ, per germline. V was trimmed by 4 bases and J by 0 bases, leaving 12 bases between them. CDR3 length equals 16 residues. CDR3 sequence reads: CASSLLPGATNEKLFF. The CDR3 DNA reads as TGTGCCAGCAGCCTCCTGCCTGGGGCAACTAATGAAAAACTGTTTTTT.

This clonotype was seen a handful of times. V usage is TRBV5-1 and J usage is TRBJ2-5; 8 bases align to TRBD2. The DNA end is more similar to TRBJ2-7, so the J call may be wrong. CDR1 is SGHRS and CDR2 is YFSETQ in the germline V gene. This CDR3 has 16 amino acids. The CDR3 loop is CASSLAPGLGLYEQYF. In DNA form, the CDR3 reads TGCGCCAGCAGCTTGGCGCCGGGACTAGGACTATACGAGCAGTACTTC.

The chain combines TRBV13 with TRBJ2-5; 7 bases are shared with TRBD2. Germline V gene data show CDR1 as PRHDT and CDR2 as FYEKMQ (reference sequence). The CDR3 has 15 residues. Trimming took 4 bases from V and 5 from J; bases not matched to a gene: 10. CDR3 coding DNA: TGTGCCAGCAGCTCCCAGGGAGGGTCCTTGGAGACCCAGTACTTC. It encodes CASSSQGGSLETQYF.

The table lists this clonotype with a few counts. The CDR3 protein is CSAKTGTGYEYNSPLHF. In nucleotides, the CDR3 is TGCAGTGCTAAAACCGGGACAGGGTATGAATATAATTCACCCCTCCACTTT. The chain couples TRBV20-1 to TRBJ1-6; 9 bases are shared with TRBD1. Germline V CDR1 and CDR2: DFQATT, SNEGSKA (reference sequence). V gave up 4 bases and J gave up 4 bases; unmatched junction bases: 11. The CDR3 is 17 amino acids.

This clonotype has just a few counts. CDR3: CASSRGPPETQYF. The CDR3 DNA follows: TGTGCCAGCAGCCGGGGCCCCCCGGAGACCCAGTACTTC. The chain employs TRBV5-4 and TRBJ2-1, with D possibly called TRBD1 or TRBD2 (5 bases each). TRBJ2-5 matches the DNA end more closely, so the J call is doubtful. The germline V gene encodes CDR1 SGHNT and CDR2 YYREEE (reference sequence). The CDR3 totals 13 residues.

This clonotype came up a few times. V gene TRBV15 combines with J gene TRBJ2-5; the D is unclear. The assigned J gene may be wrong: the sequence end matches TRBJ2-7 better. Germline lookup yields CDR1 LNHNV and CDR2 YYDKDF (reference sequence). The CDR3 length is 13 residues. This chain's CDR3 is CATSRDPLNEQYF. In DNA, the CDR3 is TGTGCCACCAGCAGAGATCCCCTGAACGAGCAGTACTTC.